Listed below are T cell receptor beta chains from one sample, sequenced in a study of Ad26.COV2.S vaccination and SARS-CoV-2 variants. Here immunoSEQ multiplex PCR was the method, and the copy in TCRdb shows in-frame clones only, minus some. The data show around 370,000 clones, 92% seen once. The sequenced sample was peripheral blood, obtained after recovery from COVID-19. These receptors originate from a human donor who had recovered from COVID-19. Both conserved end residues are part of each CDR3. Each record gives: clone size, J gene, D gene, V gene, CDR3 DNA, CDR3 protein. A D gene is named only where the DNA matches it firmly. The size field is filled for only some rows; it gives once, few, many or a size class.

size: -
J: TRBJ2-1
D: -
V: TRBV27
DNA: TGTGCCAGCAGTTTAGTAGCTGCGACCAACAATGAGCAGTTCTTC
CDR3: CASSLVAATNNEQFF

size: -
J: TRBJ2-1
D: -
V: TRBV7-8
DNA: TGTGCCAGCAGCTTAGCCCTCTTTAGCTCCTACAATGAGCAGTTCTTC
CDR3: CASSLALFSSYNEQFF

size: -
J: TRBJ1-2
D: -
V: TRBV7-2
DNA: TGTGCCAGCAGCCCACTTATCGGGGTACCCTATGGCTACACCTTC
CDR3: CASSPLIGVPYGYTF

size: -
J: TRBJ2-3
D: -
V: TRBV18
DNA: TGTGCCAGCTCCGGAGTTGAGGCAGATACGCAGTATTTT
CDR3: CASSGVEADTQYF

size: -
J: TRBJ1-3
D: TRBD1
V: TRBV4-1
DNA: TGCGCCAGCAGCTACCGGGACAGGGTTTCTGGAAACACCATATATTTT
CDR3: CASSYRDRVSGNTIYF

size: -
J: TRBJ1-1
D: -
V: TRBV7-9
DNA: TGTGCCAGCAGCTCCCCAGGGGAAGGGGTGCGAGCTTTCTTT
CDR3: CASSSPGEGVRAFF

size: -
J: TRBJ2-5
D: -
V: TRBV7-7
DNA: TGTGCCAGCAGCTCGGACGTGTTTGGGGAGACCCAGTACTTC
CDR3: CASSSDVFGETQYF

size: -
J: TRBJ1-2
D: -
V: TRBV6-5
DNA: TGTGCCAGCAGTTACGCAGGGTACGGCTACACCTTC
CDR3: CASSYAGYGYTF

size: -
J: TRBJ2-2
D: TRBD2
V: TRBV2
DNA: TGTGCCAGCAGCCTAGCGGGTAACACCGGGGAGCTGTTTTTT
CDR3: CASSLAGNTGELFF

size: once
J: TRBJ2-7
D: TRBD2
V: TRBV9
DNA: TGTGCCAGCAGCGAGAGCGGGGGGGCCTACGAGCAGTACTTC
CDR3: CASSESGGAYEQYF

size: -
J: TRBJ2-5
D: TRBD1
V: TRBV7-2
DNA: TGTGCCAGCAGCGCCTTAACGAGGGGGCAAGGGCAAGAGACCCAGTACTTC
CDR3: CASSALTRGQGQETQYF

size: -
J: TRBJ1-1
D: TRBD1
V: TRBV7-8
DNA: TGTGCCAGCAGCCCCGGGACAGGGGTTAGAGGGACTGAAGCTTTCTTT
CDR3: CASSPGTGVRGTEAFF

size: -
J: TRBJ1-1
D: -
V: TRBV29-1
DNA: TGCAGCGTTGCATCCGGAATGAACACTGAAGCTTTCTTT
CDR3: CSVASGMNTEAFF

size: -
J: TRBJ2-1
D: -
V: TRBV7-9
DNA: TGTGCCAGCAGCTTAGCGAAAGGGGGTTACAATGAGCAGTTCTTC
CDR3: CASSLAKGGYNEQFF

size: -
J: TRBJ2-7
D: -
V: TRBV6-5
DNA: TGTGCCAGCAGCAAAGGGGGGTACGAGCAGTACTTC
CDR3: CASSKGGYEQYF

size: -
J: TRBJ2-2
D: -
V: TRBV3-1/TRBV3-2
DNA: TGTGCCAGCAGCCAAGGTCCCGATCCGAACACCGGGGAGCTGTTTTTT
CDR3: CASSQGPDPNTGELFF

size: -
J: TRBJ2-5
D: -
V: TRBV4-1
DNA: TGCGCCAGCAGCCAAGATGACAGCAGCTTCCAAGAGACCCAGTACTTC
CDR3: CASSQDDSSFQETQYF

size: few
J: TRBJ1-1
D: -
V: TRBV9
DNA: TGTGCCAGCAGCGTAGAGGCGGGCTCTGAAGCTTTCTTT
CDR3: CASSVEAGSEAFF

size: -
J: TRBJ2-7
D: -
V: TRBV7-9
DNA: TGTGCCAGCATCTCTGCTCGGGACAATATTAATGGCGAGCAGTACTTC
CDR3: CASISARDNINGEQYF

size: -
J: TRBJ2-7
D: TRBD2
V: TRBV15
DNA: TGTGCCACCAGCCGGGGGGGCTTGCAGTACTTC
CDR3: CATSRGGLQYF

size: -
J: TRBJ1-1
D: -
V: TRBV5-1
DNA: TGCGCCAGCACTCCCCGGGGGGCAAACACTGAAGCTTTCTTT
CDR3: CASTPRGANTEAFF

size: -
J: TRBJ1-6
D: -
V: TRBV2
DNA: TGTGCCAGCAGTGAATATCCCCAGGGGTATTCACCCCTCCACTTT
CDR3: CASSEYPQGYSPLHF

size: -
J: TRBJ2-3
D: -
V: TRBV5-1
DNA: TGCGCCAGCAGGCGGCAGGCAGAGGCAGATACGCAGTATTTT
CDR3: CASRRQAEADTQYF

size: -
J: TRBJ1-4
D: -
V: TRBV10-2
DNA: TGCGCCAGCACAGGACCACAGGAAAAACTGTTTTTT
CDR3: CASTGPQEKLFF

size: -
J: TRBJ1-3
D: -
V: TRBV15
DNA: TGTGCCACCAGCAGAGTCCGGGGGTCTGGAAACACCATATATTTT
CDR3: CATSRVRGSGNTIYF

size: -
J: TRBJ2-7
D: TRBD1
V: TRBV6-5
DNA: TGTGCCAGCAGCTCGGACAGGGGCACCTACGAGCAGTACTTC
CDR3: CASSSDRGTYEQYF

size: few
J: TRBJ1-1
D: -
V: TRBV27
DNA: TGTGCCAGCAGCTCTGTCGGGGCATGGGAAGCTTTCTTT
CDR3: CASSSVGAWEAFF

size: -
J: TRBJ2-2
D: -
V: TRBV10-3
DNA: TGTGCCATCAGGAAGACAGAGCGCACCGGGGAGCTGTTTTTT
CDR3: CAIRKTERTGELFF

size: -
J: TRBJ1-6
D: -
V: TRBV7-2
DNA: TGTGCCAGCAGTTACAATAATTCACCCCTCCACTTT
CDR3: CASSYNNSPLHF

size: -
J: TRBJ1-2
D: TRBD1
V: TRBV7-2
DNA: TGTGCCAGCAGCTTAGAAGGCCGCACAGGGGCCTACCGCCAGTATGGCTACACCTTC
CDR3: CASSLEGRTGAYRQYGYTF

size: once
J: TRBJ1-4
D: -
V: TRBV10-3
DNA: TGTGCCATCAGTGAGTCCGGGCGAGGGGTATATAATGAAAAACTGTTTTTT
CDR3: CAISESGRGVYNEKLFF

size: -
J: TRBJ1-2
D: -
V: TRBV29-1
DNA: TGCAGCGTTTCCCTTCAAGAGGGCTACACCTTC
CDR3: CSVSLQEGYTF

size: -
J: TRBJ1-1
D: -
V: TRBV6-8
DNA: TGTGCCAGCAGCCAGAAGCCGAAGAGGGACACTGAAGCTTTCTTT
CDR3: CASSQKPKRDTEAFF

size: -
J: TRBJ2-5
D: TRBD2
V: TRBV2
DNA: TGTGCCAGCAGAGACTACCGACTAGCGGGGGGGCCTTTGGGATCAGAGACCCAGTACTTC
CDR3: CASRDYRLAGGPLGSETQYF

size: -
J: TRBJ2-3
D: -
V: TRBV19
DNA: TGTGCCAGTAGTATAGATCCAGGGAGCACAGATACGCAGTATTTT
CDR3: CASSIDPGSTDTQYF